What follows are 20 T cell receptor beta chains derived from one specimen sequenced in a study of OX40 agonist ivuxolimab in advanced cancers. Repertoires were generated with immunoSEQ multiplex PCR, while TCRdb's copy carries only in-frame clones and drops some. Found here are tens of thousands of clones, about nine tenths of them singletons; the top ten hold approximately 7.7%. This specimen was CD4+ or CD8+ T cells sorted from blood, taken in a trial of the OX40 agonist ivuxolimab. The receptor set was obtained from an adult with an advanced solid tumor such as melanoma, head and neck, liver or kidney cancer.

The chain couples TRBV6-1 to TRBJ1-2, with D maybe TRBD1 (5 bases). The CDR3 is 14 residues long. The germline V and J ends were trimmed by 6 bases and 5 bases, with 16 bases remaining between them. Germline V lookup: CDR1 MNHNS, CDR2 SASEGT. DNA of the CDR3: TGTGCCAGCAGCCTCCAGGGAGGGGATTATGGCTACACCTTC. Protein product: CASSLQGGDYGYTF.

The rearrangement links TRBV19 to TRBJ1-2, with D maybe TRBD1 (5 bases). With 3 bases removed from V and 6 bases from J, the gap between germline ends came to 17 bases. The V gene's germline CDR1 is LNHDA and CDR2 SQIVND (reference sequence). CDR3 length: 15 amino acids. The CDR3 nucleotides read TGTGCCAGTAGTATGAGCTGGAGGACGGGGGATGGCTACACCTTC. It is translated as CASSMSWRTGDGYTF. The full variable domain, with the rest looked up from reference TRBV19 and TRBJ1-2, is DGGITQSPKYLFRKEGQNVTLSCEQNLNHDAMYWYRQDPGQGLRLIYYSQIVNDFQKGDIAEGYSVSREKKESFPLTVTSAQKNPTAFYLCASSMSWRTGDGYTFGSGTRLTVV.

This clone came up once. The chain combines TRBV7-9 with TRBJ2-7, with 11 bases lining up with TRBD1. CDR3 size: 15 residues. CDR1 is SEHNR and CDR2 is FQNEAQ in the germline V gene (reference sequence). Trimming cost V 5 bases and J 5 bases; bases outside gene matches: 8. CDR3 sequence (DNA): TGTGCCAGCAGCCCGGACAGGGGGCGGATGGACGAGCAGTACTTC. Protein: CASSPDRGRMDEQYF. The complete variable domain, with remaining parts taken from reference TRBV7-9 and TRBJ2-7, reads DTGVSQNPRHKITKRGQNVTFRCDPISEHNRLYWYRQTLGQGPEFLTYFQNEAQLEKSRLLSDRFSAERPKGSFSTLEIQRTEQGDSAMYLCASSPDRGRMDEQYFGPGTRLTVT.

The rearrangement links TRBV6-5 to TRBJ2-1; D perhaps matches TRBD1 (5 bases). The CDR3 runs 15 residues. Germline CDR1 reads MNHEY; CDR2 reads SVGAGI. Deletions cut 2 bases from V and 7 bases from J, with 15 bases between. CDR3: CASSYGQGLENEQFF. The CDR3 DNA is TGTGCCAGCAGTTACGGTCAGGGTCTCGAAAATGAGCAGTTCTTC.

The V and J genes are TRBV6-5 and TRBJ2-7; weak D call: TRBD2 (6 bases). V lost 6 bases to trimming and J lost 9 bases, with 24 bases between them. CDR1 and CDR2 from the germline V gene are MNHEY and SVGAGI. The CDR3 length is 15 residues. The CDR3 DNA reads as TGTGCCAGCAGCCGGGACTTGATCGCGGCCTTCGGGCAGTACTTC. This gives the protein CASSRDLIAAFGQYF.

This chain links TRBV29-1 with TRBJ1-1; TRBD1 aligns across 12 bases. Germline V gene data show CDR1 as SQVTM and CDR2 as ANQGSEA. With V trimmed by 6 bases and J by 1 base, 9 bases remained unmatched. The CDR3 runs 16 residues. The CDR3 here is CSVSGTGGSRNTEAFF. In DNA, the CDR3 is TGCAGCGTATCCGGGACAGGGGGCTCGAGGAACACTGAAGCTTTCTTT.

As DNA, the CDR3 is TGTGCCTGGACAGGGACCAGAGGAAAACTGTTTTTT. Its translation: CAWTGTRGKLFF. The chain recombines TRBV30 with TRBJ1-4, with D possibly matching TRBD1 (5 bases). The length of the CDR3 is 12 residues. Trimming stripped 4 bases from V and 10 bases from J, with 13 bases between. Germline-derived CDR1 and CDR2 are GTSNPN and SVGIG (reference sequence).

The CDR3 region has the DNA TGTGCCAGCAGCTCGCAGATACTAGCGGGAGGAGGCAATGAGCAGTTCTTC. It specifies CASSSQILAGGGNEQFF. This rearrangement joins TRBV7-3 to TRBJ2-1, with TRBD2 matching over 12 bases. With V trimmed by 4 bases and J by 6 bases, 10 bases remained unmatched. CDR3 length: 17 residues. Germline-derived CDR1 and CDR2 are SGHTA and FQGTGA.

The CDR3 region has the DNA TGTGCCAGCAGGAGCGGAGGACTAGCAAACACCGGGGAGCTGTTTTTT. Its protein product is CASRSGGLANTGELFF. The chain combines TRBV28 with TRBJ2-2; TRBD2 agrees at 8 bases. The V gene end was trimmed by 6 bases and the J gene end by 2 bases; junction bases not matched to a gene: 8. Germline V CDR1 and CDR2: MDHEN, SYDVKM. This CDR3 has 16 residues.

This clone has only one observation. This sequence joins TRBV29-1 and TRBJ2-7, with TRBD1 matching 11 bases. This CDR3 has 13 amino acids. Trimming took 5 bases from V and 4 from J; bases not matched to a gene: 4. Germline V gives CDR1 SQVTM, CDR2 ANQGSEA. The CDR3 DNA reads as TGCAGCGTTTGGACAGGGGGCTTTTACGAGCAGTACTTC. Its translation is CSVWTGGFYEQYF.

The chain uses TRBV5-3 and TRBJ1-2, with TRBD1 identical over 7 bases. TRBV5-3 is annotated as an ORF whose role is uncertain. Germline trimming cut 0 bases from V and 8 bases from J; bases unmatched to any gene: 16. The CDR3 extends over 17 amino acids. The CDR3 nucleotides read TGTGCCAGAAGCTTGGAATATAATGCACAGGGGACGGGAGGCTACACCTTC. This sequence encodes CARSLEYNAQGTGGYTF.

The chain recombines TRBV19 with TRBJ1-5; D is perhaps TRBD1 (5 bases). The CDR3 runs to 14 residues. Germline V gene data show CDR1 as LNHDA and CDR2 as SQIVND (reference sequence). V lost 9 bases, J lost 3 bases, and 15 bases lay in between. CDR3 in DNA: TGTGCCAGCGAGCTCGGGACCCTCAATCAGCCCCAGCATTTT. This sequence encodes CASELGTLNQPQHF.

The rearrangement links TRBV5-1 to TRBJ2-2; the match to TRBD2 covers 7 bases. The CDR3 is 16 residues long. Germline assignment: CDR1 SGHRS and CDR2 YFSETQ. V lost 4 bases, J lost 2 bases, and 8 bases stayed unmatched. CDR3 sequence: CASSRSGGRNTGELFF. DNA of the CDR3: TGCGCCAGCAGCCGATCGGGAGGACGCAACACCGGGGAGCTGTTTTTT. The whole variable domain, filled in from reference TRBV5-1 and TRBJ2-2, reads KAGVTQTPRYLIKTRGQQVTLSCSPISGHRSVSWYQQTPGQGLQFLFEYFSETQRNKGNFPGRFSGRQFSNSRSEMNVSTLELGDSALYLCASSRSGGRNTGELFFGEGSRLTVL.

This clone was found a few times. The rearrangement uses TRBV28 and TRBJ2-7, with 8 bases matching TRBD1. The V and J ends lost 11 bases and 5 bases, in that order; junction bases with no gene match: 20. Germline loops: CDR1 MDHEN, CDR2 SYDVKM. The CDR3 has 16 residues. The CDR3 DNA reads as TGTGCCTACAGCACCGTCATCCCAGGGGGCATGCACGAGCAGTACTTC. As protein: CAYSTVIPGGMHEQYF.

This chain connects TRBV5-1 to TRBJ2-1, with TRBD1 as a possible D gene (6 bases). Germline assignment: CDR1 SGHRS and CDR2 YFSETQ. V was cut by 6 bases and J by 1 base, with 14 bases left in between. The CDR3 contains 15 residues. The CDR3: CASKRGTISYNEQFF. Here the CDR3 DNA reads TGCGCCAGCAAGCGAGGGACAATTTCCTACAATGAGCAGTTCTTC. The variable domain in full, with the rest retrieved from reference TRBV5-1 and TRBJ2-1, is KAGVTQTPRYLIKTRGQQVTLSCSPISGHRSVSWYQQTPGQGLQFLFEYFSETQRNKGNFPGRFSGRQFSNSRSEMNVSTLELGDSALYLCASKRGTISYNEQFFGPGTRLTVL.

The chain recombines TRBV19 with TRBJ1-1; 7 bases match TRBD1. The CDR3 is 13 residues long. CDR1 and CDR2 (germline): LNHDA, SQIVND (reference sequence). The J segment lost 4 bases and the V segment lost 6 bases, leaving 5 bases of the junction unmatched. DNA for the CDR3: TGTGCCAGTAGAGGGGGCAGGGCCACTGAAGCTTTCTTT. Its translation: CASRGGRATEAFF. Drawing the rest from reference TRBV19 and TRBJ1-1, the complete variable domain is DGGITQSPKYLFRKEGQNVTLSCEQNLNHDAMYWYRQDPGQGLRLIYYSQIVNDFQKGDIAEGYSVSREKKESFPLTVTSAQKNPTAFYLCASRGGRATEAFFGQGTRLTVV.

The chain recombines TRBV29-1 with TRBJ2-3; 9 bases are a match to TRBD2. The length of the CDR3 is 19 residues. With 3 bases clipped from V and 3 bases from J, the junction kept 19 bases outside the gene matches. Germline V gives CDR1 SQVTM, CDR2 ANQGSEA. CDR3 amino acids: CSVERLWGLAGDQTDTQYF. The CDR3, as DNA: TGCAGCGTTGAGAGACTATGGGGGTTAGCGGGAGATCAGACAGATACGCAGTATTTT.

The chain combines TRBV7-2 with TRBJ2-7, with a weak D call TRBD1 (6 bases). The length of the CDR3 is 13 residues. Germline V gene data show CDR1 as SGHTA and CDR2 as FQGNSA. The V and J ends lost 1 base and 5 bases respectively, with 9 bases between them. CDR3 loop: CASSLDAGDEQYF. CDR3 coding DNA: TGTGCCAGCAGCTTAGACGCAGGGGACGAGCAGTACTTC.

The V and J genes are TRBV5-6 and TRBJ1-2; D is undetermined. Germline CDR1 SGHDT, CDR2 YYEEEE. This CDR3 is built from 14 residues. The V end lost 5 bases, the J end lost 1 base, and 12 bases lay between the germline ends. The CDR3, as DNA: TGTGCCAGCAGAGTTGGCAGCGTTAACTATGGCTACACCTTC. Amino acids: CASRVGSVNYGYTF.

This chain uses TRBV6-1 with TRBJ1-1, with D unresolved. CDR3 size: 13 residues. Trimming removed 10 bases at V and 1 base at J, with 13 bases between. Germline CDR1 and CDR2: MNHNS and SASEGT. The chain's CDR3 is CATATWGNTEAFF. The CDR3 DNA reads TGTGCCACCGCCACCTGGGGGAACACTGAAGCTTTCTTT.